A single sample is the source of the 7 T cell receptor beta chains below, sequenced in a study of Ad26.COV2.S vaccination and SARS-CoV-2 variants. Repertoires were generated with immunoSEQ multiplex PCR, while TCRdb's copy carries only in-frame clones and drops some. The table shows around 450,000 clones, with approximately 87% occurring only once. Sample treatment: around 19 received Ad26.COV2.S at low or high dose, single or two shots; a few received placebo; per-sample allocation not given. Sampling happened 63 days after the first vaccine or placebo injection. Material: peripheral blood, obtained in a trial of Ad26.COV2.S vaccine versus placebo. The receptors originated from a person aged 18-60 years who received the Ad26.COV2.S COVID-19 vaccine or a placebo.

The rearrangement joins TRBV19 to TRBJ2-2; D not certain. This CDR3 has 13 residues. Germline V gives CDR1 LNHDA, CDR2 SQIVND (reference sequence). V dropped 6 bases and J dropped 2 bases, with 7 bases sitting between them. CDR3 in DNA: TGTGCCAGTAGGGTCGGAAACACCGGGGAGCTGTTTTTT. Amino acid sequence: CASRVGNTGELFF.

The chain carries TRBV18 and TRBJ1-4; a weak D match, TRBD1 (6 bases). The V end lost 3 bases, the J end lost 3 bases, and 14 bases lay between the germline ends. Germline V lookup: CDR1 KGHSH, CDR2 LQKENI. The CDR3 loop spans 16 amino acids. The CDR3 here is CASSPPGGRPNEKLFF. DNA for the CDR3: TGTGCCAGCTCACCCCCTGGGGGGCGTCCTAATGAAAAACTGTTTTTT.

The V gene is TRBV13, the J gene TRBJ2-1; 12 bases map to TRBD1. The CDR3 is made up of 17 amino acids. Trimming at V came to 5 bases and at J to 6 bases, leaving 11 bases not matched to a gene. Germline V gene data show CDR1 as PRHDT and CDR2 as FYEKMQ (reference sequence). DNA of the CDR3: TGTGCCAGCAGCCTCTGGCCGGGACAGGGGGCGTCCAATGAGCAGTTCTTC. Residues: CASSLWPGQGASNEQFF.

The chain recombines TRBV29-1 with TRBJ2-5; D not resolved. Per the germline V gene, CDR1 is SQVTM and CDR2 is ANQGSEA. CDR3 length equals 11 residues. V lost 1 base and J lost 4, with 4 bases in between. The chain's CDR3 is CSVEARETQYF. CDR3 sequence (DNA): TGCAGCGTTGAAGCTAGAGAGACCCAGTACTTC.

The J gene is TRBJ1-5, the V gene TRBV6-2 or TRBV6-3; D is perhaps TRBD1 (6 bases). Trimming cost V 6 bases and J 4 bases, with 13 bases left between them. Germline CDR1 and CDR2: MNHEY and SVGEGT. CDR3 length: 14 residues. The CDR3, as DNA: TGTGCCAGCAGCCGAACAGGGTGGAATCAGCCCCAGCATTTT. Translated: CASSRTGWNQPQHF.

CDR3 DNA sequence: TGTGCCAGCAGAGTGCCCTGGGGCCGGGAGGTCGGGGAGCTGTTTTTT. Amino acids: CASRVPWGREVGELFF. The chain joins TRBV28 to TRBJ2-2, with 7 bases that match TRBD2. The CDR3 has 16 amino acids. Unmatched junction bases numbered 14, after V lost 6 bases and J lost 7 bases. Germline-derived CDR1 and CDR2 are MDHEN and SYDVKM.

The chain recombines TRBV7-9 with TRBJ1-4; 12 positions match TRBD1. The CDR3 contains 16 residues. Germline assignment: CDR1 SEHNR and CDR2 FQNEAQ (reference sequence). V lost 4 bases, J lost 7 bases, and 7 bases stayed unmatched. The CDR3 spells CASSSPGTGGSEKLFF. The CDR3 DNA reads as TGTGCCAGCAGCTCACCCGGGACAGGGGGCAGTGAAAAACTGTTTTTT.